One sample yielded the 24 T cell receptor beta chains listed below, sequenced in a study of shared clonotypes between healthy human individuals. TCRdb's copy holds only in-frame clones and misses some; the assay was immunoSEQ multiplex PCR. The table lists some 1,900,000 clones, around 96% of them singletons. The naive CD8 population came from CD45RO-negative cells selected for CCR7, without terminally differentiated effector memory CD45RA+ cells. Sequenced: naive CD8+ T cells sorted from blood. Every receptor here comes from a man aged 18 to 30 in good health.

This chain links TRBV4-1 with TRBJ2-5; either TRBD1 or TRBD2 may fit D (5 bases each). This CDR3 has 17 amino acids. The V gene lost 4 bases and the J gene lost 4 bases, with 22 bases spanning the gap. Germline V CDR1 and CDR2: MGHRA, YSYEKL. Here the CDR3 reads CASSPKLGVAVGETQYF. The CDR3 DNA follows: TGCGCCAGCAGCCCAAAACTAGGGGTCGCGGTTGGAGAGACCCAGTACTTC.

This rearrangement joins TRBV19 to TRBJ2-3, with D perhaps matching TRBD2 (6 bases). The germline CDR1 and CDR2 sequences are LNHDA and SQIVND (reference sequence). Trimming stripped 11 bases from V and 0 bases from J, with 15 bases between. The CDR3 has 14 amino acids. CDR3 bases: TGTGCCGTCGATAGCGGATCTAGCACAGATACGCAGTATTTT. Its protein is CAVDSGSSTDTQYF.

V usage is TRBV5-6 and J usage is TRBJ2-7; 7 nucleotides match TRBD1. The CDR3 length is 14 residues. Looked up from germline, CDR1 is SGHDT and CDR2 is YYEEEE. V shed 4 bases, J shed 1 base, and the junction held 5 bases outside the gene matches. CDR3 nucleotide sequence: TGTGCCAGCAGCGTGGGACAGCCATCCTACGAGCAGTACTTC. It is translated as CASSVGQPSYEQYF. Variable domain in full (rest from reference TRBV5-6 and TRBJ2-7): DAGVTQSPTHLIKTRGQQVTLRCSPKSGHDTVSWYQQALGQGPQFIFQYYEEEERQRGNFPDRFSGHQFPNYSSELNVNALLLGDSALYLCASSVGQPSYEQYFGPGTRLTVT.

V is TRBV30 and J is TRBJ2-3; 9 bases map to TRBD1. V shed 2 bases, J shed 2 bases, and the junction held 8 bases outside the gene matches. The CDR3 contains 16 residues. Germline CDR1 reads GTSNPN; CDR2 reads SVGIG (reference sequence). CDR3 sequence reads: CAWSPGQGRSTDTQYF. In DNA form, the CDR3 reads TGTGCCTGGAGTCCCGGACAGGGGAGGTCCACAGATACGCAGTATTTT. The full variable domain, its missing parts supplied by reference TRBV30 and TRBJ2-3, is SQTIHQWPATLVQPVGSPLSLECTVEGTSNPNLYWYRQAAGRGLQLLFYSVGIGQISSEVPQNLSASRPQDRQFILSSKKLLLSDSGFYLCAWSPGQGRSTDTQYFGPGTRLTVL.

The V gene is TRBV27, the J gene TRBJ2-3; TRBD1 matches 8 bases. Looked up from germline, CDR1 is MNHEY and CDR2 is SMNVEV (reference sequence). CDR3 length: 15 residues. Trimming took 4 bases from V and 4 from J; bases not matched to a gene: 7. CDR3 in DNA: TGTGCCAGCAGTTCCTGGGCAGGGGGCGCAGATACGCAGTATTTT. Translation: CASSSWAGGADTQYF.

The chain joins TRBV27 to TRBJ2-1; no definite D call. The germline CDR1 and CDR2 sequences are MNHEY and SMNVEV (reference sequence). CDR3 length: 14 amino acids. Trimming removed 5 bases at V and 4 bases at J, with 12 bases between. The CDR3 loop is CASSPPGPYNEQFF. CDR3 DNA sequence: TGTGCCAGCAGTCCCCCAGGACCTTACAATGAGCAGTTCTTC.

This chain joins TRBV25-1 and TRBJ2-7; 8 bases map to TRBD2. The V and J ends lost 8 bases and 3 bases, in that order; junction bases with no gene match: 6. In germline, CDR1 is MGHDK, CDR2 SYGVNS. The CDR3 contains 13 residues. The CDR3 loop is CASESSGSYEQYF. The CDR3 DNA reads TGTGCCAGCGAATCCAGCGGGAGCTACGAGCAGTACTTC.

This chain joins TRBV6-1 and TRBJ1-5, with D perhaps TRBD1 (5 bases). V was shortened by 1 base and J by 1 base, with 11 bases between the two germline ends. Germline assignment: CDR1 MNHNS and CDR2 SASEGT. The CDR3 contains 16 residues. In DNA, the CDR3 is TGTGCCAGCAGTGAAGGGACAAGCCCCAGCAATCAGCCCCAGCATTTT. Its translation is CASSEGTSPSNQPQHF.

This chain uses TRBV11-2 with TRBJ2-7; 7 bases line up with TRBD2. Germline-derived CDR1 and CDR2 are SGHAT and FQNNGV. The CDR3 is 17 amino acids. The V gene end was trimmed by 1 base and the J gene end by 2 bases; junction bases not matched to a gene: 11. The CDR3 DNA is TGTGCCAGCAGCTTAGGCGCAGCGGGACTACGGACCTACGAGCAGTACTTC. It is translated as CASSLGAAGLRTYEQYF.

The chain has TRBV4-1 and TRBJ2-5, with a possible D match to TRBD1 (5 bases). The CDR3 spans 14 residues. Deletions cut 5 bases from V and 5 bases from J, with 15 bases between. The germline gives CDR1 MGHRA, CDR2 YSYEKL. The CDR3 DNA reads TGCGCCAGCAGCTCTCTGCTAGGGGCCGAGACCCAGTACTTC. As protein: CASSSLLGAETQYF.

This chain uses TRBV2 with TRBJ1-2; D unclear. Trimming took 3 bases from V and 0 from J, leaving 11 bases between them. Germline loops: CDR1 SNHLY, CDR2 FYNNEI. The CDR3 has 15 residues. CDR3 nucleotides: TGTGCCAGCAGTGACTCGGACGGTTCTAACTATGGCTACACCTTC. Encoded protein: CASSDSDGSNYGYTF. The full variable domain, in which reference TRBV2 and TRBJ1-2 provide the parts outside the CDR3, is EPEVTQTPSHQVTQMGQEVILRCVPISNHLYFYWYRQILGQKVEFLVSFYNNEISEKSEIFDDQFSVERPDGSNFTLKIRSTKLEDSAMYFCASSDSDGSNYGYTFGSGTRLTVV.

A note on this clone: The identical CDR3 is also encoded by other nucleotide sequences in the sample. The rearrangement uses TRBV29-1 and TRBJ2-1; the D call may be TRBD1 or TRBD2 (5 bases each). The CDR3 covers 13 residues. CDR1 SQVTM and CDR2 ANQGSEA come from the germline V gene. V shed 1 base and J shed 3 bases, with 7 bases lying between them. The CDR3 bases are TGCAGCGTTGAAGGGGGGAGCTACAATGAGCAGTTCTTC. As protein: CSVEGGSYNEQFF.

J is TRBJ2-1 and V is TRBV27; 13 bases agree with TRBD2. With 2 bases clipped from V and 7 bases from J, the junction kept 5 bases outside the gene matches. Germline-derived CDR1 and CDR2 are MNHEY and SMNVEV (reference sequence). The CDR3 totals 16 residues. Here the CDR3 DNA reads TGTGCCAGCAGTTTAGCGACTAGCGGGGGGAGGAATGAGCAGTTCTTC. Residues: CASSLATSGGRNEQFF.

The CDR3, as DNA: TGTGCCAGCAGCTTGGGGGGCGCAGCCGGGGAGCTGTTTTTT. Residues: CASSLGGAAGELFF. The rearrangement links TRBV7-9 to TRBJ2-2; D possibly uses TRBD1 or TRBD2 (6 bases each). The CDR3 is 14 amino acids. Germline values: CDR1 SEHNR, CDR2 FQNEAQ (reference sequence). Trimming removed 3 bases at V and 6 bases at J, with 11 bases between.

A single count supports this clone. The chain has TRBV7-9 and TRBJ2-1, with TRBD2 matching 16 bases. The CDR3 spans 18 residues. CDR1 SEHNR and CDR2 FQNEAQ come from the germline V gene (reference sequence). With V trimmed by 5 bases and J by 2 bases, 6 bases remained unmatched. The CDR3 loop is CASSPGTSGRAAYNEQFF. The CDR3 DNA reads TGTGCCAGCAGCCCAGGGACTAGCGGGAGGGCCGCCTACAATGAGCAGTTCTTC.

Notes on this clone: Other DNA sequences from this sample encode an identical CDR3 as well. The gene calls are TRBV7-9 and TRBJ2-7; unclear D gene. Trimming took 1 base from V and 5 from J, leaving 6 bases between them. Germline-derived CDR1 and CDR2 are SEHNR and FQNEAQ (reference sequence). The CDR3 has 12 amino acids. The CDR3 loop is CASSLEGDEQYF. Here the CDR3 DNA reads TGTGCCAGCAGCTTAGAGGGTGACGAGCAGTACTTC.

This clone appeared a single time. The rearrangement uses TRBV7-2 and TRBJ2-5, with 7 positions matching TRBD2. The ends lost 5 bases at V and 2 bases at J; junction bases unmatched: 8. Looked up from germline, CDR1 is SGHTA and CDR2 is FQGNSA. The CDR3 sequence is 15 residues long. CDR3 sequence: CASSTETGGQETQYF. The DNA of the CDR3 is TGTGCCAGCAGCACAGAAACGGGGGGACAAGAGACCCAGTACTTC. Variable domain in full (rest from reference TRBV7-2 and TRBJ2-5): GAGVSQSPSNKVTEKGKDVELRCDPISGHTALYWYRQSLGQGLEFLIYFQGNSAPDKSGLPSDRFSAERTGGSVSTLTIQRTQQEDSAVYLCASSTETGGQETQYFGPGTRLLVL.

The chain uses TRBV25-1 and TRBJ2-7; 11 bases match TRBD1. V lost 7 bases, J lost 3 bases, and 5 bases stayed unmatched. The CDR3 extends over 14 amino acids. Germline-derived CDR1 and CDR2 are MGHDK and SYGVNS. The CDR3 reads CASTGTGGYYEQYF. The CDR3 DNA reads as TGTGCCAGCACTGGGACAGGGGGGTACTACGAGCAGTACTTC.

The gene calls are TRBV7-6 and TRBJ1-2, with D tentatively TRBD1 (5 bases). Germline assignment: CDR1 SGHVS and CDR2 FNYEAQ. This CDR3 comprises 15 residues. With 5 bases removed from V and 3 bases from J, the gap between germline ends came to 16 bases. The CDR3 nucleotides are TGTGCCAGCAGCCCGCTCAGGGAAATGGACTATGGCTACACCTTC. It encodes CASSPLREMDYGYTF.

The CDR3: CASSLKGGYEQYF. In DNA, the CDR3 is TGTGCCAGCAGCTTAAAAGGGGGCTACGAGCAGTACTTC. The chain has TRBV7-3 and TRBJ2-7; tentatively, D is TRBD1 (6 bases). The germline V and J ends were trimmed by 1 base and 3 bases, with 7 bases remaining between them. Germline CDR1 SGHTA, CDR2 FQGTGA. The CDR3 has 13 residues.

The chain uses TRBV7-9 and TRBJ2-2, with D perhaps matching TRBD1 (5 bases). This CDR3 is 14 amino acids long. Trimming cost V 8 bases and J 0 bases, with 10 bases left between them. Germline V gene data show CDR1 as SEHNR and CDR2 as FQNEAQ (reference sequence). The CDR3 protein is CASPGRANTGELFF. CDR3 coding DNA: TGTGCCAGCCCTGGCAGGGCGAACACCGGGGAGCTGTTTTTT.

The rearrangement joins TRBV6-1 to TRBJ2-3; a possible D gene is TRBD1 (6 bases). V was shortened by 10 bases and J by 4 bases, with 12 bases between the two germline ends. This CDR3 contains 12 residues. Germline-derived CDR1 and CDR2 are MNHNS and SASEGT. The chain's CDR3 is CATRKGADTQYF. The CDR3 DNA reads TGTGCCACCCGGAAGGGGGCAGATACGCAGTATTTT.

The CDR3 nucleotides are TGTGCCAGCATCGGACAGGGTTATCAGCCCCAGCATTTT. Protein: CASIGQGYQPQHF. The chain links TRBV6-1 to TRBJ1-5; 8 positions agree with TRBD1. Germline lookup yields CDR1 MNHNS and CDR2 SASEGT. With V trimmed by 7 bases and J by 5 bases, 4 bases remained unmatched. The CDR3 consists of 13 residues.

Note on this clone: At one end the junction does not follow the germline gene, possibly because of a read error. The J gene is TRBJ1-2, the V gene TRBV7-2; D unclear. The CDR3 sequence is 8 residues long. Germline V lookup: CDR1 SGHTA, CDR2 FQGNSA. CDR3 bases: TGTGCCAGCAGCTTAGGCCTCTTC. Its protein is CASSLGLF. Looking up the rest from reference TRBV7-2 and TRBJ1-2 gives the full variable domain: GAGVSQSPSNKVTEKGKDVELRCDPISGHTALYWYRQSLGQGLEFLIYFQGNSAPDKSGLPSDRFSAERTGGSVSTLTIQRTQQEDSAVYLCASSLGLFGSGTRLTVV.